This TCR beta chain was documented in a study of T-cell memory formation after mild COVID-19. TCRdb re-derived calls from the 5' RACE reads in MiXCR, one entry per CDR3 protein. The profile covers 250,000 to 300,000 distinct CDR3 sequences, with about 17% appearing a single time and 22% taken by the ten largest. Study-wide results and caveats: Nothing confirmed that second-wave clones peaking on day 37 were specific for SARS-CoV-2.

Comments on this clonotype: The antigen is not known.

Germline V gene data show CDR1 as SNHLY and CDR2 as FYNNEI. This CDR3 is built from 14 residues. V was clipped by 0 bases and J by 0 bases, with 6 bases between them. The chain is built from TRBV2 and TRBJ2-7; D is unresolved. The sequenced sample consisted of PBMCs or a T cell subset sorted from them (not recorded which). This receptor was obtained from a man aged 18 to 29 who had mild COVID-19 (a few samples of this study predate the infection). Cell type and time point are not known. The CDR3 reads CASSEAAFSYEQYV. Here the CDR3 DNA reads TGTGCCAGCAGTGAAGCGGCTTTCTCCTACGAGCAGTACGTC.